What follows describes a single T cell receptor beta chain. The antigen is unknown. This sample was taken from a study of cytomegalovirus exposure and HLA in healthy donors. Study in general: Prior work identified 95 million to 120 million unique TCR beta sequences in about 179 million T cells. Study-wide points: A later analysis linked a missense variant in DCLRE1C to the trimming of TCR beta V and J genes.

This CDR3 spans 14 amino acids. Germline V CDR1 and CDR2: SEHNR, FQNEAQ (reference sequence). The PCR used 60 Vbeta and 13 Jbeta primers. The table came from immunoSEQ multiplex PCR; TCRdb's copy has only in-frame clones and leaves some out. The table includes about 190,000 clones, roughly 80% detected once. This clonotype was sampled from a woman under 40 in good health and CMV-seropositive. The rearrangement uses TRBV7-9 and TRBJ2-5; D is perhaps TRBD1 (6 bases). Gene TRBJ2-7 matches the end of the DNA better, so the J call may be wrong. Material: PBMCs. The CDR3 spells CASSKQGFPYEQYF. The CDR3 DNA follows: TGTGCCAGCAGCAAACAGGGTTTTCCCTACGAGCAGTACTTC.